This T cell receptor (beta chain) was retrieved from a study of identical twins. Study-wide points: Conclusions leaned on cross-sectional statistical analysis and did not track the same donors over time.

TCRdb processed the 5' RACE reads anew with MiXCR; each CDR3 protein has one entry. Of a few hundred thousand distinct CDR3 sequences listed, 20% to 25% are singletons. A word on this clonotype: Its specificity is not known.

Trimming cost V 3 bases and J 2 bases; bases outside gene matches: 4. Germline V gene sequence: CDR1 SGHRS, CDR2 YFSETQ. The CDR3 totals 14 residues. The same sample was also studied in work on T cells expressing NK-cell markers. From that second work: According to the study, TCR beta repertoires originated from sorted CD3+CD56+NKG2C+, CD3+CD56+NKG2C- and CD3+CD56-NKG2C+ T cells. In several experiments, an anti-gamma-delta TCR antibody restricted sorting to alpha-beta TCR T cells.

Sequencing used CD4+ T cells sorted from blood. The genes are TRBV5-1 and TRBJ2-7; TRBD1 matches at 8 bases. This receptor was obtained from a young woman in good health. The CDR3 DNA reads as TGCGCCAGCAGCTCGACAGGGGACCCCTACGAGCAGTACTTC. Translating it yields CASSSTGDPYEQYF.